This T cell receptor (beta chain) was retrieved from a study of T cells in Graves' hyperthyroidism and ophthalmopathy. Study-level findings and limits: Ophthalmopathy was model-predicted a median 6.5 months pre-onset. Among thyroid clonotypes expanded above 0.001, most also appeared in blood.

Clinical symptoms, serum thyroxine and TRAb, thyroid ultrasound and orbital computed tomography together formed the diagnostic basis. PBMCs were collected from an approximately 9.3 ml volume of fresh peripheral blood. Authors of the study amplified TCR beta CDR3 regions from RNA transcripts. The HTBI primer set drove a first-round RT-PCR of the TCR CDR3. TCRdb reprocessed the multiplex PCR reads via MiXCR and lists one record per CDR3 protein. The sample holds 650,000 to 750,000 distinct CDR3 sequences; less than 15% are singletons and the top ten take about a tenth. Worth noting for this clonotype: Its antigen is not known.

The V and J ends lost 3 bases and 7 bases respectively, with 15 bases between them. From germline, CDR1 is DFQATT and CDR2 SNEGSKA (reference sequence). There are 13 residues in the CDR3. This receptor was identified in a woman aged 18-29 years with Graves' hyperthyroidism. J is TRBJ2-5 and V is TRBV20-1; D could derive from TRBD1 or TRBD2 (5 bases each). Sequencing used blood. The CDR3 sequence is CSASGTPDGTQYF. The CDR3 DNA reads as TGCAGTGCTAGTGGGACCCCGGATGGGACCCAGTACTTC.